The present T cell receptor (beta chain) was sequenced within a study of blood T cell repertoires in COVID-19. Turning to the study itself: Both acute and convalescent COVID-19 samples were obtained from the United States, Italy and Spain. T cells, B-cell-depleted T cells, or PBMCs provided the cDNA or gDNA that served as material.

The CDR3 totals 16 residues. The germline V gene encodes CDR1 SGHRS and CDR2 YFSETQ. Deletions cut 5 bases from V and 4 bases from J, with 18 bases between. Study processing details: Using reference gene primer amplification, nucleated cell counts were estimated. TCRdb's copy holds only in-frame clones and misses some; the assay was immunoSEQ multiplex PCR. That table supplies the V and J calls and clone size; D and trimming were determined from the DNA. In the table there are approximately 170,000 clones, roughly 86% of which are singletons. Sequences were obtained from peripheral blood. The chain has TRBV5-1 and TRBJ1-4; D unclear. The clonotype comes from a man between 65 and 85 years old with acute or convalescent COVID-19. The CDR3 DNA reads TGCGCCAGCAGAGAGAGGGTAGGAGCAGATAATGAAAAACTGTTTTTT. Protein product: CASRERVGADNEKLFF.